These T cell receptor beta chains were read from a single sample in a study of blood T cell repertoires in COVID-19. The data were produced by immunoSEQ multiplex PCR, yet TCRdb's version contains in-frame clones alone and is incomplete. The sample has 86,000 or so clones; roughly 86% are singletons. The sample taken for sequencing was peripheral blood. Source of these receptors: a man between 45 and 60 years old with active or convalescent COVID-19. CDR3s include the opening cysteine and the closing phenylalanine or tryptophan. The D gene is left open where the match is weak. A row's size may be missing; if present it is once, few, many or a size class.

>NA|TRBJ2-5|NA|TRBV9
TGTGCCAGCAGCGTAGGACAGCGTGAGACCCAGTACTTC
CASSVGQRETQYF
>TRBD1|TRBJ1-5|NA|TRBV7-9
TGTGCCAGCAGCTTACCTCTAGGACAGGCAAACAATCAGCCCCAGCATTTT
CASSLPLGQANNQPQHF
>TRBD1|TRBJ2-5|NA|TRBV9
TGTGCCAGCAGCCCCCTGGGACAGGTTCAAGAGACCCAGTACTTC
CASSPLGQVQETQYF
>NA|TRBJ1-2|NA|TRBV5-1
TGCGCCAGCAGCTTGAAAGGAGAGCCTGGCTACACCTTC
CASSLKGEPGYTF
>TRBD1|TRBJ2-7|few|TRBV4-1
TGCGCCAGCAGCCCGGTACAGGGGACCTACTACGAGCAGTACTTC
CASSPVQGTYYEQYF
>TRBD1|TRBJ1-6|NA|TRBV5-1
TGCGCCAGCAGCCCTCAACAGGGGCAAAGGTCACCCCTCCACTTT
CASSPQQGQRSPLHF
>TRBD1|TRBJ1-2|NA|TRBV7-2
TGTGCCAGCAGTTTCGGGACAGCCGCACTAGGGGGTGGCTACACCTTC
CASSFGTAALGGGYTF
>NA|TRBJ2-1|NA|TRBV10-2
TGCGCCAGCAGCTCTCAGGGGTCCAGCAATGAGCAGTTCTTC
CASSSQGSSNEQFF
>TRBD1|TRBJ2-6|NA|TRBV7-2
TGTGCCAGCAGTCTACAGGGGGACGCTGGGGCCAACGTCCTGACTTTC
CASSLQGDAGANVLTF
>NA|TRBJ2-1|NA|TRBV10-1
TGCGCCAGCAGCCAGGGGTCCTACAATGAGCAGTTCTTC
CASSQGSYNEQFF
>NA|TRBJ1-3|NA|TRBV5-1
TGCGCCAGCAGCCAGGGTTGGGGAAACACCATATATTTT
CASSQGWGNTIYF
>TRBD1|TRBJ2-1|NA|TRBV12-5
TGTGCTAGTGCCCGAGGGCAGGGGGCAAATGAGCAGTTCTTC
CASARGQGANEQFF
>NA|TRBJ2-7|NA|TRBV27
TGTGCCAGCAGACGGGTGAGCTCCTACGAGCAGTACTTC
CASRRVSSYEQYF
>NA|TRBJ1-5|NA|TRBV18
TGTGCCAGCTCCTCGTCAGGGGGCAATCAGCCCCAGCATTTT
CASSSSGGNQPQHF
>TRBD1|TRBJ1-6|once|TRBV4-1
TGCGCCAGCAGCCAGACTGGGACAGTATCCTCACCCCTCCACTTT
CASSQTGTVSSPLHF
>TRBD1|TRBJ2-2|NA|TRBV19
TGTGCCACCGGGACAGGGAGCCCGGGCACCGGGGAGCTGTTTTTT
CATGTGSPGTGELFF
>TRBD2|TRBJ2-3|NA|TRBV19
TGTGCCAGTAGTATCGAGCGGGGGGGCGGCACAGATACGCAGTATTTT
CASSIERGGGTDTQYF
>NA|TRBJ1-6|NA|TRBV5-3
TGTGCCAGAAGCTGGGGGGGATCCGGTCATAATTCACCCCTCCACTTT
CARSWGGSGHNSPLHF
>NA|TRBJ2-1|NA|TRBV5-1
TGCGCCAGCAGCTCGGCTAGCCCATACAATGAGCAGTTCTTC
CASSSASPYNEQFF
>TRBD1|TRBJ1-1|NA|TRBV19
TGTGCCAGTACAACAGGGGGAGCGATGAACACTGAAGCTTTCTTT
CASTTGGAMNTEAFF
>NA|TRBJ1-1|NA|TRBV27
TGTGCCAGCAGTCCAAACAGGGACACTGAAGCTTTCTTT
CASSPNRDTEAFF
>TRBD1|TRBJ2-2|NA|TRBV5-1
TGCGCCAGCAGCAACAGGGGGAAGGAGCTGTTTTTT
CASSNRGKELFF
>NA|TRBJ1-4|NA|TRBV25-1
TGTGCCAGCAGTACAGCAACTAATGAAAAACTGTTTTTT
CASSTATNEKLFF
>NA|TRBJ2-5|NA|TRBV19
TGTGCCAGTAGTCGAGACAGACCCCCAGGGACCCAGTACTTC
CASSRDRPPGTQYF
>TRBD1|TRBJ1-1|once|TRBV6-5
TGTGCCGGATCCAGACAGGGAGTAAACACTGAAGCTTTCTTT
CAGSRQGVNTEAFF
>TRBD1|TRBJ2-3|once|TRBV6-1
TGTGCCAGCAGTGAAAGGACAGGGGCCACAGATACGCAGTATTTT
CASSERTGATDTQYF
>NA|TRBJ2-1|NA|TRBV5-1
TGCGCCAGCAGCCCCGGTCCCGACGGGACCTACAATGAGCAGTTCTTC
CASSPGPDGTYNEQFF
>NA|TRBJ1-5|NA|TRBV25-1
TGTGCCAGCAGTGAATGGGCGGGATCTAGCAATCAGCCCCAGCATTTT
CASSEWAGSSNQPQHF
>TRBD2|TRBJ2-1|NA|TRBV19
TGTGCCAGTAGTATGGAAACGAAGGGGGGACTAGGGCCCAATGAGCAGTTCTTC
CASSMETKGGLGPNEQFF
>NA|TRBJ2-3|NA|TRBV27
TGTGCCAGCAGTTTAAGGGGGGGAGTCACAGATACGCAGTATTTT
CASSLRGGVTDTQYF
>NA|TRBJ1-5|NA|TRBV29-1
TGCAGCGTTGGGGAGGGTAACAATCAGCCCCAGCATTTT
CSVGEGNNQPQHF
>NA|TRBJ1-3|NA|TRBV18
TGTGCCAGCTCACCAGCAACTATTCGACAGCCTTTCCAAAACACCATATATTTT
CASSPATIRQPFQNTIYF
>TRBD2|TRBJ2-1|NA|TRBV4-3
TGCGCCAGCAGCCAAGACGGGGGGGCCTACAATGAGCAGTTCTTC
CASSQDGGAYNEQFF
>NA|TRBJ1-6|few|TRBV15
TGTGCCACCAGCAGAGAGACAGAGAATTCACCCCTCCACTTT
CATSRETENSPLHF
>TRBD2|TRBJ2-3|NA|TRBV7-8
TGTGCCAGCAGCTTAGCTAGCGGGGTCACAGATACGCAGTATTTT
CASSLASGVTDTQYF
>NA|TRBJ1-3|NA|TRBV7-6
TGTGCCAGCAGCTTAGAAGTCCAGGCCCCGGGAAACACCATATATTTT
CASSLEVQAPGNTIYF
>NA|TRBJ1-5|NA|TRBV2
TGTGCCAGCAGAGGTTTACAGGGAAGAGGTCAGCCCCAGCATTTT
CASRGLQGRGQPQHF
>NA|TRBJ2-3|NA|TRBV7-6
TGTGCCAGCAGCCCGACGGCAGGAGAGGGAGATACGCAGTATTTT
CASSPTAGEGDTQYF
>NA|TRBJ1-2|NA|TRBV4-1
TGCGCCAGCAGACGTCCGGGACAAACTCATGGCTACACCTTC
CASRRPGQTHGYTF
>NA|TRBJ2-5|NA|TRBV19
TGTGCCAGTAGTATTAATTTAGCCCAAGAGACCCAGTACTTC
CASSINLAQETQYF
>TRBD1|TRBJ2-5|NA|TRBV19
TGTGCCAGTAGTACCCAGGGGGCGGAGACCCAGTACTTC
CASSTQGAETQYF
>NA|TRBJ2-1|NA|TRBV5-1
TGCGCCAGCAGCTTGGCCACTGAATACAATGAGCAGTTCTTC
CASSLATEYNEQFF
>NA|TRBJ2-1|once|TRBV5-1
TGCGCCAGCAGCTACCCGGGGAATGAGCAGTTCTTC
CASSYPGNEQFF
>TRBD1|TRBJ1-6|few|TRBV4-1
TGCGCCAGCAGGCTTACAGGGGGGAATTCACCCCTCCACTTT
CASRLTGGNSPLHF
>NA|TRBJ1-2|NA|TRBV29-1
TGCAGCGTTATTGCAGGCTCTAACTATGGCTACACCTTC
CSVIAGSNYGYTF
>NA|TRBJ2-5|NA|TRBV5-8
TGTGCCAGCAGCTTGGCAAGGGGAATTGTGGAGACCCAGTACTTC
CASSLARGIVETQYF
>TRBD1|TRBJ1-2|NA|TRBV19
TGTGCCAGTAGTATTAGAGCGCGGGACAGGGATGGCTACACCTTC
CASSIRARDRDGYTF
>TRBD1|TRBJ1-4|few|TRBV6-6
TGTGCCAGCAGCATGACAGGGAGAGATGAAAAACTGTTTTTT
CASSMTGRDEKLFF
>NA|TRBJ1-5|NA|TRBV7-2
TGTGCCAGCAGCTTAGTTTTTGAAGCGGGACGTAGTGGCAATCAGCCCCAGCATTTT
CASSLVFEAGRSGNQPQHF
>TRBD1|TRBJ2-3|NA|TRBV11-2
TGTGCCAGCAGCTTGGAAGTGGACAGGGGGCGAAGAGATACGCAGTATTTT
CASSLEVDRGRRDTQYF
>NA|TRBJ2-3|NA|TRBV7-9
TGTGCCAGCAGCTTAGCAACAGGACCTAGCACAGATACGCAGTATTTT
CASSLATGPSTDTQYF
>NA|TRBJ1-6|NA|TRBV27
TGTGCCAGCAGTTTATCCGGGTTTGCCCTCCACTTT
CASSLSGFALHF
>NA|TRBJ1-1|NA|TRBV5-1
TGCGCCAGCAGCTTGGACGGTAGGGGCACTGAAGCTTTCTTT
CASSLDGRGTEAFF
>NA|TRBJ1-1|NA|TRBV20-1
TGCAGTGCCCGGGTGGGTGAAGCTTTCTTT
CSARVGEAFF